A selection of T cell receptor beta chains follows, all from one sample in a study of blood T cell repertoires in COVID-19. Using immunoSEQ multiplex PCR, the repertoire was profiled, and TCRdb retains in-frame clones only, with some absent. This table holds around 78,000 clones, about nine tenths found once. The sequencing input was peripheral blood. These receptors all come from a man in his fifties with active or convalescent COVID-19. CDR3s include the opening cysteine and the closing phenylalanine or tryptophan. The D gene is left open where the match is weak. Clone size is not always given. Where it is, it says once, few, many or a class for expanded clones.

J | size | D | V | length | DNA | CDR3
TRBJ2-2 | few | . | TRBV10-3 | 14 | TGTGCCATCAGCAGAGGAGAATACACCGGGGAGCTGTTTTTT | CAISRGEYTGELFF
TRBJ2-5 | . | TRBD1 | TRBV11-2 | 14 | TGTGCCAGCAGCTTACAGGGGGTTCAAGAGACCCAGTACTTC | CASSLQGVQETQYF
TRBJ2-1 | . | . | TRBV3-1/TRBV3-2 | 13 | TGTGCCAGCAGCCAAATGACAGGTAATGAGCAGTTCTTC | CASSQMTGNEQFF
TRBJ2-2 | once | . | TRBV5-5 | 18 | TGTGCCAGCAGCGCGGAGGGTTGGGGTAGCTCCGTCGCCGGGGAGCTGTTTTTT | CASSAEGWGSSVAGELFF
TRBJ1-1 | . | . | TRBV4-3 | 13 | TGCGCCAGCAGCCAAGATTATGAGACTGAAGCTTTCTTT | CASSQDYETEAFF
TRBJ2-1 | . | TRBD2 | TRBV5-5 | 16 | TGTGCCAGCAGCTTGGTGTTAGCGGGAGTGGGGAATGAGCAGTTCTTC | CASSLVLAGVGNEQFF
TRBJ2-7 | . | TRBD2 | TRBV29-1 | 14 | TGCAGCGTTTTATCGGGACTAGCCTCCTACGAGCAGTACTTC | CSVLSGLASYEQYF
TRBJ2-1 | . | TRBD2 | TRBV6-2/TRBV6-3 | 16 | TGTGCCAGCAGTTTGACCGGGACTAGCGGGACTCGTGAGCAGTTCTTC | CASSLTGTSGTREQFF
TRBJ2-2 | few | . | TRBV6-4 | 14 | TGTGCCAGCAGTGACTCGAGGAGCACCGGGGAGCTGTTTTTT | CASSDSRSTGELFF
TRBJ2-1 | . | . | TRBV6-5 | 13 | TGTGCCAGCATCCCCGGGGCCTACAATGAGCAGTTCTTC | CASIPGAYNEQFF
TRBJ2-6 | . | TRBD2 | TRBV5-1 | 20 | TGCGCCAGCAGCCTGACCGGGACTAGCGGGGGGGCGTCTGGGGCCAACGTCCTGACTTTC | CASSLTGTSGGASGANVLTF
TRBJ1-3 | . | . | TRBV12-3/TRBV12-4 | 11 | TGTGCCAGCAGTTTTAGAGACACCATATATTTT | CASSFRDTIYF
TRBJ1-3 | . | . | TRBV5-4 | 16 | TGTGCCAGCAGCTTGGTGTCCGCGAGCTCTGGAAACACCATATATTTT | CASSLVSASSGNTIYF
TRBJ2-5 | . | TRBD2 | TRBV2 | 14 | TGTGCCAGCAGTGATCGCGGGAGGGAAGAGACCCAGTACTTC | CASSDRGREETQYF
TRBJ1-5 | . | TRBD1 | TRBV28 | 15 | TGTGCCAGCAGACCCACTGGACAGGGTGATCAGCCCCAGCATTTT | CASRPTGQGDQPQHF
TRBJ2-3 | . | . | TRBV11-2 | 14 | TGTGCCAGCAGCACAGGGACAATTCCAGATACGCAGTATTTT | CASSTGTIPDTQYF
TRBJ2-1 | . | TRBD2 | TRBV7-9 | 15 | TGTGCCAGCAGCCCGAGCGGGAGGATCTACAATGAGCAGTTCTTC | CASSPSGRIYNEQFF
TRBJ2-1 | once | TRBD1 | TRBV10-3 | 15 | TGTGCCATCGGGGCACAGGGGCAGTTCTACAATGAGCAGTTCTTC | CAIGAQGQFYNEQFF
TRBJ2-7 | . | TRBD2 | TRBV6-2/TRBV6-3 | 20 | TGTGCCAGCAGTTACCTCCCCGACGGGGCACTAGCGGGAGGGCCTCCCGAGCAGTACTTC | CASSYLPDGALAGGPPEQYF
TRBJ1-2 | . | . | TRBV5-4 | 14 | TGTGCCAGCAGCTTGGACAGGGCCGTTTATGGCTACACCTTC | CASSLDRAVYGYTF
TRBJ2-5 | . | . | TRBV5-1 | 13 | TGCGCCAGCAGCTGGGGACTCGAAGAGACCCAGTACTTC | CASSWGLEETQYF
TRBJ2-1 | . | TRBD2 | TRBV24-1 | 19 | TGTGCCACCAGTGATACCGGGACTAGCGACCTAGGGGGCTACAATGAGCAGTTCTTC | CATSDTGTSDLGGYNEQFF
TRBJ2-7 | . | . | TRBV11-2 | 12 | TGTGCCAGCAGCCACCAAGGGGGGGAGCAGTACTTT | CASSHQGGEQYF
TRBJ1-1 | . | . | TRBV19 | 15 | TGTGCCAGTAGTATTGCCCCCGGAGCCAACACTGAAGCTTTCTTT | CASSIAPGANTEAFF
TRBJ2-3 | . | TRBD2 | TRBV11-3 | 16 | TGTGCCAGCAGCTCCGGGACTAGCGGGGAATCAGATACGCAGTATTTT | CASSSGTSGESDTQYF
TRBJ1-4 | few | . | TRBV5-1 | 16 | TGCGCCAGCAGCTTGGATACGGCAGGGCGAAATGAAAAACTGTTTTTT | CASSLDTAGRNEKLFF
TRBJ1-2 | . | TRBD1 | TRBV5-6 | 14 | TGTGCCAGCAAAAGACAGGGGGCTACCTATGGCTACACCTTC | CASKRQGATYGYTF
TRBJ2-5 | once | TRBD2 | TRBV30 | 15 | TGTGCCTGGTTGGTTCGGGGGGTGGTTCGAGAGACCCAGTACTTC | CAWLVRGVVRETQYF
TRBJ2-1 | once | . | TRBV2 | 19 | TGTGCCAGCGGGGGCAGGGGCGCGGGCTCTTTAAGCTCCTACAATGAGCAGTTCTTC | CASGGRGAGSLSSYNEQFF
TRBJ2-1 | . | . | TRBV9 | 14 | TGTGCCAGCAGCGCCCGGTGGGAGAACAATGAGCAGTTCTTC | CASSARWENNEQFF
TRBJ1-6 | . | . | TRBV10-1 | 13 | TGCGCCAGCAGGGAGACGGGAAATTCACCCCTCCACTTT | CASRETGNSPLHF
TRBJ2-1 | . | . | TRBV28 | 14 | TGTGCCAGCAGTTTACTCGGGGAAAACAATGAGCAGTTCTTC | CASSLLGENNEQFF
TRBJ2-7 | . | TRBD1 | TRBV2 | 13 | TGTGCCAGCAGTGGAGGGGGCTTTTACGAGCAGTACTTC | CASSGGGFYEQYF
TRBJ1-4 | few | . | TRBV7-2 | 14 | TGTGCCAGCAGCTTTGAGGTGCTGAGCGAAAAACTGTTTTTT | CASSFEVLSEKLFF
TRBJ2-3 | . | . | TRBV5-1 | 14 | TGCGCCAGCAGTTTCGAGTCGGGCACAGATACGCAGTATTTT | CASSFESGTDTQYF
TRBJ1-1 | . | . | TRBV18 | 15 | TGTGCCAGCTCACCCCCATCGGTAGGGGACACTGAAGCTTTCTTT | CASSPPSVGDTEAFF
TRBJ2-5 | . | . | TRBV3-1/TRBV3-2 | 18 | TGTGCCAGCAGCCTACCCCCAGGTGCGAGGGAAGGTGGGGAGACCCAGTACTTC | CASSLPPGAREGGETQYF
TRBJ1-5 | . | . | TRBV7-2 | 16 | TGTGCCACTTCGGGGGGACGGTTTTATAGCAATCAGCCCCAGCATTTT | CATSGGRFYSNQPQHF
TRBJ1-5 | . | TRBD1 | TRBV6-1 | 16 | TGTGCCAGCAGTGATACAGGGGGATCCCCGTATCAGCCCCAGCATTTT | CASSDTGGSPYQPQHF
TRBJ2-7 | . | TRBD1 | TRBV6-5 | 14 | TGTGCCAGCAGTCTTGGACAGGGGTTTTGGGAGCAGTACTTC | CASSLGQGFWEQYF
TRBJ2-2 | . | TRBD1 | TRBV4-1 | 17 | TGCGCCAGCAGCCAAGAGAGGACAGGGCCGAACACCGGGGAGCTGTTTTTT | CASSQERTGPNTGELFF
TRBJ1-4 | . | . | TRBV6-1 | 15 | TGTGCCAGCAGTGACGGGGTAGCAACTAATGAAAAACTGTTTTTT | CASSDGVATNEKLFF
TRBJ1-3 | once | TRBD1 | TRBV4-2 | 17 | TGTGCCAGCAGCCAAGATAATAGGGGACAGGCTGGAAACACCATATATTTT | CASSQDNRGQAGNTIYF
TRBJ2-3 | . | . | TRBV18 | 16 | TGTGCCAGCTCACCCCCGGGACTTTCCGACACAGATACGCAGTATTTT | CASSPPGLSDTDTQYF
TRBJ1-2 | . | TRBD1 | TRBV7-9 | 13 | TGTGCCAGCAGCTTAGCGGGACAGGAGATCTACACCTTC | CASSLAGQEIYTF
TRBJ2-5 | . | TRBD1 | TRBV30 | 13 | TGTGCCTGGGCGGGGACAGGCGGAGAGACCCAGTACTTC | CAWAGTGGETQYF
TRBJ2-5 | . | TRBD1 | TRBV11-3 | 15 | TGTGCCAGCAGCATGGGGGGACAGGGGCGAGAGACCCAGTACTTC | CASSMGGQGRETQYF
TRBJ2-1 | . | TRBD2 | TRBV2 | 17 | TGTGCCAGCAGTGAAGCGGAAGCGGGAGCAACTGGCATTGAGCAGTTCTTC | CASSEAEAGATGIEQFF
TRBJ1-6 | . | TRBD1 | TRBV6-5 | 13 | TGTGCCAGCACGACAGGGTATAATTCACCCCTCCACTTT | CASTTGYNSPLHF
TRBJ2-6 | . | . | TRBV5-8 | 14 | TGTGCCAGCGGACAGTTCTCTGGGGCCAACGTCCTGACTTTC | CASGQFSGANVLTF
TRBJ2-3 | . | . | TRBV19 | 14 | TGTGCCAGTAGTATTAATCGGGGAGCAGATACGCAGTATTTT | CASSINRGADTQYF
TRBJ1-5 | few | TRBD1 | TRBV7-9 | 15 | TGTGCCAGCAGCTTAGATGGGGACAGCTATCAGCCCCAGCATTTT | CASSLDGDSYQPQHF
TRBJ1-1 | . | TRBD1 | TRBV30 | 14 | TGTGCCTGGATTATCGCAGGGGGTCACACTGAAGCTTTCTTT | CAWIIAGGHTEAFF